Listed here are 14 T cell receptor beta chains from one sample, sequenced in a study of T cells expressing NK-cell markers (dated by TCRdb to 2019 to 2021). The library was produced with 5' RACE. The reads were generated on an Illumina HiSeq 2000. Reads reprocessed by TCRdb are summarized as one entry per CDR3 protein sequence, and DNA is absent. This specimen's table enumerates about 260,000 distinct CDR3 sequences. The ten largest clones add up to about 0.4% of the sample. What was sequenced was blood T cells: a sorted CD56 or NKG2C T cell subset, CD4+ or CD8+ T cells, or bulk PBMC T cells (not recorded which). The receptors shown here come from a man between 18 and 29 years old in good health. Donor details come from another sample of the same person, matched by shared clones.

The CDR3 protein is CSAPKVDTQYF. This rearrangement joins TRBV20-1 to TRBJ2-3. The CDR3 loop spans 11 amino acids. Germline-derived CDR1 and CDR2 are DFQATT and SNEGSKA (reference sequence).

The genes are TRBV10-3 and TRBJ2-1; TCRdb gives TRBD1 as the D gene, but with no DNA this cannot be confirmed. CDR3 length: 15 residues. In germline, CDR1 is ENHRY, CDR2 SYGVKD. The CDR3 sequence is CAISESSRVGDEQFF.

The gene calls are TRBV4-3 and TRBJ1-1. Germline CDR1 LGHNA, CDR2 YSLEER. The CDR3 sequence is 13 residues long. CDR3: CASSQDVMGRAFF.

The chain couples TRBV24-1 to TRBJ2-2; TCRdb gives TRBD1 as the D gene, but with no DNA this cannot be confirmed. This CDR3 has 15 amino acids. Germline-derived CDR1 and CDR2 are KGHDR and SFDVKD. The CDR3 reads CATSDFTRDTGELFF.

V is TRBV20-1 and J is TRBJ2-7. The CDR3 covers 13 residues. Germline V gives CDR1 DFQATT, CDR2 SNEGSKA (reference sequence). CDR3 amino acids: CSAPLQLPYEQYF.

The chain carries TRBV12-3 or TRBV12-4 and TRBJ2-3; TCRdb's D call, TRBD1, is unchecked because there is no DNA. The CDR3 is made up of 14 amino acids. CDR3 region: CASRPTPTADTQYF.

The genes are TRBV28 and TRBJ1-5; TCRdb's D call, TRBD1, is unchecked because there is no DNA. CDR1 MDHEN and CDR2 SYDVKM come from the germline V gene. This CDR3 has 13 residues. Here the CDR3 reads CASRSGGWQPQHF.

The V gene is TRBV20-1, the J gene TRBJ2-7. The germline gives CDR1 DFQATT, CDR2 SNEGSKA (reference sequence). There are 12 residues in the CDR3. CDR3 loop: CSASETPYEQYF.

The chain employs TRBV29-1 and TRBJ1-5. CDR1 is SQVTM and CDR2 is ANQGSEA in the germline V gene. The CDR3 sequence is 14 residues long. The CDR3 here is CSAGEGDSNQPQHF.

The rearrangement links TRBV12-3 or TRBV12-4 to TRBJ1-3. The CDR3 has 16 amino acids. This CDR3 reads CASSSTGALMGYTIYF.

The V and J genes are TRBV7-8 and TRBJ2-5; checking the TCRdb D call of TRBD2 is not possible without DNA. There are 12 residues in the CDR3. Germline lookup yields CDR1 SGHVS and CDR2 FQNEAQ. The chain's CDR3 is CASSPSWVTQYF.

The chain is built from TRBV6-5 and TRBJ1-5. The germline V gene encodes CDR1 MNHEY and CDR2 SVGAGI. This CDR3 has 15 amino acids. This chain's CDR3 is CASSYTGVLPQPQHF.

The chain joins TRBV20-1 to TRBJ2-5. The CDR3 runs to 15 residues. Germline CDR1 reads DFQATT; CDR2 reads SNEGSKA (reference sequence). CDR3 protein: CSARDRLTAQETQYF.

The chain is built from TRBV4-1 and TRBJ2-2. The germline gives CDR1 MGHRA, CDR2 YSYEKL. The CDR3 totals 14 residues. The CDR3 protein is CASSEVRTTGELFF.